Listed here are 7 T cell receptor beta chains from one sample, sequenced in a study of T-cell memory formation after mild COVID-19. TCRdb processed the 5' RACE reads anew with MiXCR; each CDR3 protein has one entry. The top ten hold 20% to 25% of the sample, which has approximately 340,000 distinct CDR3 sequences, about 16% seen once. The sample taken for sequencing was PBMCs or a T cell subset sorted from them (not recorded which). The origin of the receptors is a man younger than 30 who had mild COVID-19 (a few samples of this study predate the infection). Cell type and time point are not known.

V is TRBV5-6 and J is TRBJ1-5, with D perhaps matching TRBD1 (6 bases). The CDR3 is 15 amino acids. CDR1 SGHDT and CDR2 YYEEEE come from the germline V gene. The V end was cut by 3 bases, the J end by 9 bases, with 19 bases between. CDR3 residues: CASSSYRVGRWPQHF. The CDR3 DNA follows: TGTGCCAGCAGCTCCTACAGGGTGGGGAGATGGCCCCAGCATTTT.

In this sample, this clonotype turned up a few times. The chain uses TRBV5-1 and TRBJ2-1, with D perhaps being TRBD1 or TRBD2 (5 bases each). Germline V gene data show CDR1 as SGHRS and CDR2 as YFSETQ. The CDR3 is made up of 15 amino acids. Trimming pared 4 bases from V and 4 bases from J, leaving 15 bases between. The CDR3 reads CASSVGTARYNEQFF. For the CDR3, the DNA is TGCGCCAGCAGCGTGGGGACGGCGAGATACAATGAGCAGTTCTTC.

CDR3 sequence (DNA): TGTGCCAGCAGCCCAGCGGAGATTAGCACAGATACGCAGTATTTT. This encodes CASSPAEISTDTQYF. The J gene is TRBJ2-3, the V gene TRBV5-4; D may be TRBD2 (5 bases). Germline V gene lookup returns CDR1 SGHNT and CDR2 YYREEE (reference sequence). The ends were cut back, 4 bases at V and 0 bases at J, with 12 bases in the middle. The CDR3 is made up of 15 amino acids.

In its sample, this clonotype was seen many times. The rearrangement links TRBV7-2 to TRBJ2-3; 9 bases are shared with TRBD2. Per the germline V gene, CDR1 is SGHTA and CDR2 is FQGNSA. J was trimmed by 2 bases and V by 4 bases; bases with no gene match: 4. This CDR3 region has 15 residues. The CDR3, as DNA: TGTGCCAGCAGCTCCATAGCGGGGGCCACAGATACGCAGTATTTT. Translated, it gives CASSSIAGATDTQYF. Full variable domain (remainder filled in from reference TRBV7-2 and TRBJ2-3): GAGVSQSPSNKVTEKGKDVELRCDPISGHTALYWYRQSLGQGLEFLIYFQGNSAPDKSGLPSDRFSAERTGGSVSTLTIQRTQQEDSAVYLCASSSIAGATDTQYFGPGTRLTVL.

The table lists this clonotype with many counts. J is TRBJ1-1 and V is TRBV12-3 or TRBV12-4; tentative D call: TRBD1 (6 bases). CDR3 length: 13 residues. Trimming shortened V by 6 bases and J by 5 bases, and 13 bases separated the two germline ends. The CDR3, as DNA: TGTGCCAGCAGAGATCAGGGGAGTACTGAAGCTTTCTTT. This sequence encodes CASRDQGSTEAFF.

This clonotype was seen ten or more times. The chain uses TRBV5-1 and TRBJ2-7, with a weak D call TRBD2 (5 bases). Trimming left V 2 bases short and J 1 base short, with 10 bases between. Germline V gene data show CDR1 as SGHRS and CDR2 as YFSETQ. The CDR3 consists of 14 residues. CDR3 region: CASSFPGSSYEQYF. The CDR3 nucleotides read TGCGCCAGCAGCTTTCCGGGAAGTTCCTACGAGCAGTACTTC.

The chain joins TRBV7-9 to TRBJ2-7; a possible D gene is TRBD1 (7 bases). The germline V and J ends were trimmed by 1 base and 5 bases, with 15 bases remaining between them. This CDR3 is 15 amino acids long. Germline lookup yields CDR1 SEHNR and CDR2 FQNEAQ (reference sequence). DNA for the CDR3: TGTGCCAGCAGCTTAGACGGCAGGGGGGAAAACGAGCAGTACTTC. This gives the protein CASSLDGRGENEQYF.